The source of this TCR beta chain is a study of CD8+CD57+ T cells in acquired aplastic anemia. Overall study: Recorded DNA amounts for sorted CD4+ and CD8+ cells had an average of about 3.5 ug.

Researchers used genomic DNA as the template to profile TCR beta VDJ and CDR3. TCRdb used MiXCR to reprocess the reads, holding one entry per CDR3 protein. There are a few hundred thousand distinct CDR3 sequences in the sample; 55% to 60% occur only once, and 6.5% to 10% lies in the top ten. The sequence derives from a human donor with severe aplastic anemia or a healthy control (not recorded which). Material for sequencing was sorted CD4+, CD8+, or CD8+CD57+ T cells (not recorded which) from PBMCs.

The CDR3 DNA follows: TGCAGTGCTAAAAGTACTAGCGGGGGGGACAATGAGCAGTTCTTC. The encoded protein is CSAKSTSGGDNEQFF. The chain couples TRBV20-1 to TRBJ2-1, with 13 bases aligning to TRBD2. Germline V lookup: CDR1 DFQATT, CDR2 SNEGSKA (reference sequence). The CDR3 loop spans 15 amino acids. Trimming took 4 bases from V and 5 from J; bases not matched to a gene: 5.